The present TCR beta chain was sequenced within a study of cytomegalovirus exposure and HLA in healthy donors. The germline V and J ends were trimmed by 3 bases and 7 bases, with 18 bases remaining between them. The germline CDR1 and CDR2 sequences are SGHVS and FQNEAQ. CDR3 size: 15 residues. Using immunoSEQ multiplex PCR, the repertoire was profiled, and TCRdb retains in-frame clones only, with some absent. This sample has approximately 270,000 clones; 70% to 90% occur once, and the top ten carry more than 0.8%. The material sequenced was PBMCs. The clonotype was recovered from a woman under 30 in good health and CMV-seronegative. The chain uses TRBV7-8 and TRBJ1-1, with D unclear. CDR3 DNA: TGTGCCAGCAGCTTTCTGACCGGGATCGTCGGTGAAGCTTTCTTT. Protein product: CASSFLTGIVGEAFF.